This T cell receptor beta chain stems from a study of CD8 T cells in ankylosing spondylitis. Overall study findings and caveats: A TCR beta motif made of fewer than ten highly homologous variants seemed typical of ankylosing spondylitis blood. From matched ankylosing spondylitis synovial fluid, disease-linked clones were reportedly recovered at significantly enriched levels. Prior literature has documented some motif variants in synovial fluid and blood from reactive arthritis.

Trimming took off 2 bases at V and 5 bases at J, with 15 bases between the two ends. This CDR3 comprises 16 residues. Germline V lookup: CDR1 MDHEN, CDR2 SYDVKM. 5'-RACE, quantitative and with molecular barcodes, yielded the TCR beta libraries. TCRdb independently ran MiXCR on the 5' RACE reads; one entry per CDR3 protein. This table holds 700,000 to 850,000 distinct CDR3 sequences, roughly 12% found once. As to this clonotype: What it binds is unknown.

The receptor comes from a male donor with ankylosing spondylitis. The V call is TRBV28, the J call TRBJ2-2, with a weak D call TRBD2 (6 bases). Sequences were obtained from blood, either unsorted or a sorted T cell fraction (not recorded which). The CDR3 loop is CASSLVRGIVTGELFF. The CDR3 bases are TGTGCCAGCAGTTTAGTGCGCGGGATTGTTACCGGGGAGCTGTTTTTT. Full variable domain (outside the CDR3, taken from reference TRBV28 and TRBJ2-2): DVKVTQSSRYLVKRTGEKVFLECVQDMDHENMFWYRQDPGLGLRLIYFSYDVKMKEKGDIPEGYSVSREKKERFSLILESASTNQTSMYLCASSLVRGIVTGELFFGEGSRLTVL.